A selection of T cell receptor beta chains follows, all from one sample in a study of CD8+ T cells in alopecia areata. Profiled with immunoSEQ multiplex PCR; TCRdb holds only in-frame clones, not every one. Among about 100,000 clones listed, 50% to 60% were seen once. Material: CD8+ T cells sorted from blood, obtained between weeks 55 and 65, from a patient treated with tofacitinib. The receptors were gathered from a human donor with alopecia areata. CDR3s include the opening cysteine and the closing phenylalanine or tryptophan. Only part of the rows carry a size: once, few, many, or a class if the clone is expanded.

v_call: TRBV7-9
j_call: TRBJ2-4
cdr3_length: 13
clone_size: NA
cdr3_aa: CASSTGTGTLQYF

v_call: TRBV2
j_call: TRBJ1-5
cdr3_length: 14
clone_size: NA
cdr3_aa: CASRPNRGYQPQHF

v_call: TRBV13
j_call: TRBJ2-1
cdr3_length: 13
clone_size: few
cdr3_aa: CASSQAGVNEQFF

v_call: TRBV2
j_call: TRBJ1-2
cdr3_length: 15
clone_size: few
cdr3_aa: CASTKANTGDYGYTF

v_call: TRBV7-9
j_call: TRBJ1-1
cdr3_length: 12
clone_size: once
cdr3_aa: CASSVIPTEAFF

v_call: TRBV5-4
j_call: TRBJ2-3
cdr3_length: 13
clone_size: NA
cdr3_aa: CASSLFRTDTQYF

v_call: TRBV11-2
j_call: TRBJ1-3
cdr3_length: 15
clone_size: few
cdr3_aa: CASALNRGAGNTIYF

v_call: TRBV6-4
j_call: TRBJ1-2
cdr3_length: 13
clone_size: NA
cdr3_aa: CASSDSGGYGYTF

v_call: TRBV5-1
j_call: TRBJ1-1
cdr3_length: 13
clone_size: NA
cdr3_aa: CASSAGGTAEAFF

v_call: TRBV19
j_call: TRBJ1-2
cdr3_length: 16
clone_size: NA
cdr3_aa: CASSSIQGQTNYGYTF

v_call: TRBV15
j_call: TRBJ2-3
cdr3_length: 11
clone_size: NA
cdr3_aa: CATSRMDTQYF

v_call: TRBV11-2
j_call: TRBJ2-2
cdr3_length: 12
clone_size: NA
cdr3_aa: CASSSNTGELFF

v_call: TRBV7-7
j_call: TRBJ2-7
cdr3_length: 14
clone_size: NA
cdr3_aa: CASSPGLGSYEQYF

v_call: TRBV15
j_call: TRBJ2-3
cdr3_length: 14
clone_size: NA
cdr3_aa: CATSREVSTDTQYF

v_call: TRBV5-6
j_call: TRBJ1-1
cdr3_length: 13
clone_size: few
cdr3_aa: CASSLGGNTEAFF

v_call: TRBV7-9
j_call: TRBJ1-1
cdr3_length: 11
clone_size: NA
cdr3_aa: CASSSYTEAFF

v_call: TRBV7-2
j_call: TRBJ2-5
cdr3_length: 15
clone_size: NA
cdr3_aa: CASSLVRQTQETQYF

v_call: TRBV27
j_call: TRBJ1-5
cdr3_length: 16
clone_size: NA
cdr3_aa: CASSFATGQINQPQHF

v_call: TRBV6-6
j_call: TRBJ1-1
cdr3_length: 13
clone_size: NA
cdr3_aa: CASRRGYWTEAFF

v_call: TRBV6-5
j_call: TRBJ2-6
cdr3_length: 13
clone_size: NA
cdr3_aa: CASTVSGANVLTF

v_call: TRBV7-9
j_call: TRBJ1-6
cdr3_length: 13
clone_size: few
cdr3_aa: CASSLGTSRPLHF

v_call: TRBV6-5
j_call: TRBJ1-2
cdr3_length: 13
clone_size: once
cdr3_aa: CASSPRTGDGYTF

v_call: TRBV10-3
j_call: TRBJ2-3
cdr3_length: 14
clone_size: NA
cdr3_aa: CAITEGESTDTQYF

v_call: TRBV5-6
j_call: TRBJ1-2
cdr3_length: 13
clone_size: many
cdr3_aa: CASNPRGDYGYTF

v_call: TRBV5-1
j_call: TRBJ1-2
cdr3_length: 13
clone_size: NA
cdr3_aa: CASSPTGWVGYTF

v_call: TRBV10-3
j_call: TRBJ1-3
cdr3_length: 13
clone_size: NA
cdr3_aa: CAAWEAAGNTIYF

v_call: TRBV6-5
j_call: TRBJ2-2
cdr3_length: 15
clone_size: NA
cdr3_aa: CASSGLAANTGELFF

v_call: TRBV2
j_call: TRBJ1-5
cdr3_length: 14
clone_size: NA
cdr3_aa: CASRNRQVKQPQHF

v_call: TRBV11-2
j_call: TRBJ2-7
cdr3_length: 13
clone_size: NA
cdr3_aa: CASSPGSSYEQYF

v_call: TRBV2
j_call: TRBJ2-7
cdr3_length: 14
clone_size: few
cdr3_aa: CASRHRGETYEQYF

v_call: TRBV7-9
j_call: TRBJ2-1
cdr3_length: 15
clone_size: NA
cdr3_aa: CASSLASSSYNEQFF

v_call: TRBV27
j_call: TRBJ2-1
cdr3_length: 14
clone_size: NA
cdr3_aa: CASKGLATDNEQFF

v_call: TRBV7-2
j_call: TRBJ1-2
cdr3_length: 13
clone_size: NA
cdr3_aa: CASSLNLIYGYTF

v_call: TRBV30
j_call: TRBJ2-7
cdr3_length: 14
clone_size: NA
cdr3_aa: CAWSVDREVDEQYF

v_call: TRBV5-6
j_call: TRBJ1-5
cdr3_length: 14
clone_size: NA
cdr3_aa: CASSFGAGGQPQHF